The source of this TCR beta chain is a study of blood T cell repertoires in COVID-19. The overall study: Whether acute or convalescent, the COVID-19 samples came from the United States, Italy and Spain. PBMCs, B-cell-depleted T cells, or T cells were the source of the cDNA or gDNA that made up the material.

TCRdb's copy holds only in-frame clones and misses some; the assay was immunoSEQ multiplex PCR. Here the sample spans some 60,000 clones, about four fifths being singletons. This clone was seen only once. Input material: peripheral blood. The sequence came from a woman older than 75 with acute or convalescent COVID-19.

CDR3 sequence (DNA): TGTGCCAGCAGAAGAGCAGGGTCGTACACTGAAGCTTTCTTT. Encoded protein: CASRRAGSYTEAFF. This chain connects TRBV2 to TRBJ1-1; tentative D call: TRBD1 (5 bases). The CDR3 length is 14 residues. Germline V gene sequence: CDR1 SNHLY, CDR2 FYNNEI. V lost 6 bases, J lost 3 bases, and 14 bases lay in between.